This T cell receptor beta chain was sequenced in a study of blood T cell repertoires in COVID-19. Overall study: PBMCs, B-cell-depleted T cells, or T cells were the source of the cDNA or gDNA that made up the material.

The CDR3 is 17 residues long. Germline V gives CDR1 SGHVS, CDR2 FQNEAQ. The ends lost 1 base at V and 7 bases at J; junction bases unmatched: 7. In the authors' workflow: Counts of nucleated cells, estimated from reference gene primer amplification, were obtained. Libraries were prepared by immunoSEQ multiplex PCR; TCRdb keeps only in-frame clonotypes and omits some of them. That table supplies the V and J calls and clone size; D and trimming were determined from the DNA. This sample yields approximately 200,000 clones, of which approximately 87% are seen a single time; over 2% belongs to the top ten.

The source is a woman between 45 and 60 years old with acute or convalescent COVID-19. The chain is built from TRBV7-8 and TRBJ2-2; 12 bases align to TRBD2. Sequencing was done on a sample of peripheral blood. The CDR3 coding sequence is TGTGCCAGCAGCTTAGATTGGCTAGCGGGAGGGGTCGGGGAGCTGTTTTTT. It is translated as CASSLDWLAGGVGELFF. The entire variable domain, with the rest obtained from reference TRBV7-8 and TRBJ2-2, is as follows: GAGVSQSPRYKVAKRGQDVALRCDPISGHVSLFWYQQALGQGPEFLTYFQNEAQLDKSGLPSDRFFAERPEGSVSTLKIQRTQQEDSAVYLCASSLDWLAGGVGELFFGEGSRLTVL.